Listed below are T cell receptor beta chains from one sample, sequenced in a study of blood T cell repertoires in COVID-19. TCRdb's table, derived via immunoSEQ multiplex PCR, lists solely in-frame clones and lacks some. The top ten clones hold over 9.5% of a sample with about 180,000 clones, more than 70% of them seen once. The material sequenced was peripheral blood. The receptors shown here come from a woman of 80 years or more with active or convalescent COVID-19. Each CDR3 is given with its conserved first and last residue. D genes are given only for firm matches. Clone size is given for some rows only: seen once, a few or many times, or a class if the clone is expanded.

cdr3_aa: CASSFTLQGMRTEAFF
d_call: TRBD1
clone_size: .
j_call: TRBJ1-1
v_call: TRBV28

cdr3_aa: CASSEGRWPRDTEAFF
d_call: .
clone_size: .
j_call: TRBJ1-1
v_call: TRBV6-1

cdr3_aa: CATLRTVNTEAFF
d_call: .
clone_size: .
j_call: TRBJ1-1
v_call: TRBV6-5

cdr3_aa: CASSHRSQGEVAFF
d_call: .
clone_size: .
j_call: TRBJ1-1
v_call: TRBV11-2

cdr3_aa: CASSSQVGLGNNEQFF
d_call: TRBD2
clone_size: .
j_call: TRBJ2-1
v_call: TRBV6-5

cdr3_aa: CASMRQETQAFF
d_call: .
clone_size: .
j_call: TRBJ1-1
v_call: TRBV28

cdr3_aa: CASSFDRATPEAFF
d_call: TRBD1
clone_size: .
j_call: TRBJ1-1
v_call: TRBV5-1

cdr3_aa: CASSLGLAGVGEQFF
d_call: TRBD2
clone_size: .
j_call: TRBJ2-1
v_call: TRBV7-8

cdr3_aa: CASSPGGTSGSYEQYF
d_call: TRBD2
clone_size: .
j_call: TRBJ2-7
v_call: TRBV5-1

cdr3_aa: CASTVDSSTYEQYF
d_call: .
clone_size: .
j_call: TRBJ2-7
v_call: TRBV5-1

cdr3_aa: CASSLQRTGNSNQPQHF
d_call: TRBD1
clone_size: .
j_call: TRBJ1-5
v_call: TRBV7-9

cdr3_aa: CASSSLAGVYNEQFF
d_call: TRBD2
clone_size: .
j_call: TRBJ2-1
v_call: TRBV19

cdr3_aa: CSARDGYGYTF
d_call: .
clone_size: once
j_call: TRBJ1-2
v_call: TRBV20-1

cdr3_aa: CASGDSVFYTF
d_call: TRBD1
clone_size: .
j_call: TRBJ1-2
v_call: TRBV2

cdr3_aa: CASSVGSTGRRGNSPLHF
d_call: .
clone_size: .
j_call: TRBJ1-6
v_call: TRBV9

cdr3_aa: CASSRRTAEPLFF
d_call: .
clone_size: .
j_call: TRBJ1-4
v_call: TRBV9

cdr3_aa: CASSIELSGVSPLHF
d_call: .
clone_size: .
j_call: TRBJ1-6
v_call: TRBV19

cdr3_aa: CASSLGRNYGYTF
d_call: .
clone_size: .
j_call: TRBJ1-2
v_call: TRBV7-9

cdr3_aa: CASSAMTGGNEAFF
d_call: TRBD1
clone_size: .
j_call: TRBJ1-1
v_call: TRBV18

cdr3_aa: CASSERQPAGEQYF
d_call: .
clone_size: .
j_call: TRBJ2-7
v_call: TRBV25-1

cdr3_aa: CATSDWGGSGGTGELFF
d_call: .
clone_size: .
j_call: TRBJ2-2
v_call: TRBV24-1

cdr3_aa: CASSPTSGTDTQYF
d_call: TRBD2
clone_size: .
j_call: TRBJ2-3
v_call: TRBV7-8

cdr3_aa: CAISETSGETQYF
d_call: TRBD2
clone_size: .
j_call: TRBJ2-5
v_call: TRBV10-3

cdr3_aa: CASSQPDRELYGYTF
d_call: TRBD1
clone_size: .
j_call: TRBJ1-2
v_call: TRBV4-1

cdr3_aa: CARGLAPPHFSGNTIYF
d_call: .
clone_size: .
j_call: TRBJ1-3
v_call: TRBV7-3

cdr3_aa: CASSLLFQDTQYF
d_call: .
clone_size: .
j_call: TRBJ2-3
v_call: TRBV12-3/TRBV12-4

cdr3_aa: CASRPGTRIFRETQYF
d_call: .
clone_size: .
j_call: TRBJ2-5
v_call: TRBV12-2

cdr3_aa: CASSTLGTGGSEQYF
d_call: TRBD1
clone_size: .
j_call: TRBJ2-7
v_call: TRBV3-1/TRBV3-2

cdr3_aa: CASSPMAANTGELFF
d_call: .
clone_size: .
j_call: TRBJ2-2
v_call: TRBV5-1

cdr3_aa: CAWSVQGADQYF
d_call: TRBD1
clone_size: once
j_call: TRBJ2-4
v_call: TRBV30

cdr3_aa: CASSEFSAPGSPLHF
d_call: .
clone_size: .
j_call: TRBJ1-6
v_call: TRBV7-9

cdr3_aa: CASSQSGAQIF
d_call: TRBD2
clone_size: .
j_call: TRBJ2-7
v_call: TRBV7-8

cdr3_aa: CASSLAGSDTQYF
d_call: .
clone_size: .
j_call: TRBJ2-3
v_call: TRBV7-9

cdr3_aa: CASSKAGSRYEQYF
d_call: .
clone_size: .
j_call: TRBJ2-7
v_call: TRBV27

cdr3_aa: CASSQDRAADTQYF
d_call: TRBD1
clone_size: .
j_call: TRBJ2-3
v_call: TRBV5-1

cdr3_aa: CASSALGTGLIYGYTF
d_call: TRBD1
clone_size: .
j_call: TRBJ1-2
v_call: TRBV6-1

cdr3_aa: CASSFGDSSNQPQHF
d_call: TRBD1
clone_size: many
j_call: TRBJ1-5
v_call: TRBV28

cdr3_aa: CASSLGQGADDYGYTF
d_call: TRBD1
clone_size: .
j_call: TRBJ1-2
v_call: TRBV5-8

cdr3_aa: CASSSDTTVRTQYF
d_call: .
clone_size: .
j_call: TRBJ2-5
v_call: TRBV5-1

cdr3_aa: CASNPVGTLNTEAFF
d_call: .
clone_size: .
j_call: TRBJ1-1
v_call: TRBV25-1

cdr3_aa: CASRVGLDATDTQYF
d_call: TRBD2
clone_size: .
j_call: TRBJ2-3
v_call: TRBV7-9

cdr3_aa: CASSPTVLASNQPQHF
d_call: .
clone_size: .
j_call: TRBJ1-5
v_call: TRBV28

cdr3_aa: CASSVQGGGAKTQYF
d_call: .
clone_size: .
j_call: TRBJ2-5
v_call: TRBV9